This TCR beta chain is from a study of cytomegalovirus exposure and HLA in healthy donors. About the research overall: The early release's HLA-typed donors yielded some 85 million unique TCRs.

Concerning this clone itself: What it recognizes is unknown.

Study-wide points: Clonal expansion was found to be greater in HLA-associated TCR beta chains than in equally common others in a later analysis. Cytomegalovirus-associated TCR beta chains were listed, numbering some 150. Follow-up analysis found HLA locus-dependent TCR association rates, highest for DRB1 and lowest for HLA-C.

The PCR made use of 60 Vbeta and 13 Jbeta primers. Method: immunoSEQ multiplex PCR; TCRdb's copy keeps in-frame clones and lacks some. The table lists around 150,000 clones, approximately 82% of them singletons. The CDR3 is 15 amino acids. The junction had 8 bases not matched to a gene; V was cut back by 6 bases and J by 6 bases. Germline V gene lookup returns CDR1 LGHNA and CDR2 YNFKEQ. The specimen sequenced was PBMCs. The chain carries TRBV4-2 and TRBJ2-2; TRBD1 matches 9 bases. This sequence was found in a young man in good health and CMV-seropositive. The DNA for the CDR3 is TGTGCCAGCAGATTGGGACAGGGAAGCGCCGGGGAGCTGTTTTTT. Its protein is CASRLGQGSAGELFF.